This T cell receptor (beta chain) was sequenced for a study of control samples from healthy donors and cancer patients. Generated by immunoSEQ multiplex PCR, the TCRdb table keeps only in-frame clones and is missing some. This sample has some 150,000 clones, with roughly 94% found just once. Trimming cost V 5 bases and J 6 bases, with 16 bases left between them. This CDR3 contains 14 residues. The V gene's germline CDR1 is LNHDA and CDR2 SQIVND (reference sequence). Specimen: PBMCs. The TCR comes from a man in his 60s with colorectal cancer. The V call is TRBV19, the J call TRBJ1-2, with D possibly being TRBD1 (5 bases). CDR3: CASSSSGRGHGYTF. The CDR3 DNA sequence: TGTGCCAGTAGTTCCTCCGGGAGGGGCCATGGCTACACCTTC.